The 22 T cell receptor beta chains given below trace back to one sample, sequenced in a study of cytomegalovirus exposure and HLA in healthy donors. Using immunoSEQ multiplex PCR, the repertoire was profiled, and TCRdb retains in-frame clones only, with some absent. The table shows more than 95,000 clones, with approximately 85% occurring only once. Sample: PBMCs. All receptors derive from a young man in good health and CMV-seronegative.

The chain employs TRBV19 and TRBJ2-7, with D possibly TRBD1 on 5 matching bases. V lost 6 bases and J 5 bases, leaving 17 bases between the germline ends. Per germline, CDR1 LNHDA and CDR2 SQIVND (reference sequence). CDR3 size: 14 residues. DNA for the CDR3: TGTGCCAGTAGCCCATTGGGGCCTTCGGACGAGCAGTACTTC. Translation gives CASSPLGPSDEQYF.

This clone was seen once. The gene calls are TRBV6-6 and TRBJ2-7; TRBD1 matches at 7 bases. Germline V CDR1 and CDR2: MNHNY, SVGAGI (reference sequence). V dropped 6 bases and J dropped 4; count of bases not matched to a gene: 12. This CDR3 region has 15 residues. The CDR3 DNA reads as TGTGCCAGCAGCCTTACTAGACAGGGACATTACGAGCAGTACTTC. It specifies CASSLTRQGHYEQYF.

This clone was found once. This chain links TRBV5-1 with TRBJ2-3; 9 bases fit TRBD2. The CDR3 extends over 17 amino acids. CDR1 and CDR2 from the germline V gene are SGHRS and YFSETQ. Trimming at V came to 2 bases and at J to 0 bases, leaving 7 bases not matched to a gene. CDR3 amino acids: CASSLDSGRPSTDTQYF. Written as DNA, the CDR3 is TGCGCCAGCAGCTTAGATAGCGGGAGACCAAGCACAGATACGCAGTATTTT.

V usage is TRBV19 and J usage is TRBJ2-5, with TRBD2 matching 10 bases. The V gene's germline CDR1 is LNHDA and CDR2 SQIVND (reference sequence). The V gene end was trimmed by 1 base and the J gene end by 1 base; junction bases not matched to a gene: 9. This CDR3 region has 18 residues. The CDR3 spells CASSIGPGLAKFQETQYF. The CDR3 nucleotides read TGTGCCAGTAGTATAGGCCCGGGACTAGCGAAATTCCAAGAGACCCAGTACTTC. Using reference TRBV19 and TRBJ2-5 for the parts outside the CDR3, the full variable domain is DGGITQSPKYLFRKEGQNVTLSCEQNLNHDAMYWYRQDPGQGLRLIYYSQIVNDFQKGDIAEGYSVSREKKESFPLTVTSAQKNPTAFYLCASSIGPGLAKFQETQYFGPGTRLLVL.

The V gene is TRBV11-3, the J gene TRBJ2-7; the match to TRBD1 covers 10 bases. Germline loops: CDR1 SGHNT, CDR2 YENEEA. The trim removed 5 bases at V and 3 bases at J, leaving 7 bases unmatched. The CDR3 length is 15 residues. CDR3 in DNA: TGTGCCAGCAGCATCGGGACAGGGGAGCTCTACGAGCAGTACTTC. Its protein product is CASSIGTGELYEQYF.

The chain uses TRBV5-1 and TRBJ1-4; no clear D. The CDR3 is 13 residues long. V was shortened by 5 bases and J by 3 bases, with 8 bases between the two germline ends. The germline V gene has CDR1 SGHRS and CDR2 YFSETQ. CDR3 residues: CASSFQANEKLFF. The CDR3 DNA sequence: TGCGCCAGCAGTTTCCAGGCTAATGAAAAACTGTTTTTT.

V is TRBV7-9 and J is TRBJ1-4; 8 bases agree with TRBD1. The germline CDR1 and CDR2 sequences are SEHNR and FQNEAQ (reference sequence). CDR3 length: 13 residues. The junction had 4 bases not matched to a gene; V was cut back by 5 bases and J by 8 bases. The CDR3 DNA reads TGTGCCAGCAGCCCGACAGGGGAAGAAAAACTGTTTTTT. Amino acids: CASSPTGEEKLFF.

The gene calls are TRBV5-4 and TRBJ2-7; 10 bases align to TRBD1. Unmatched junction bases numbered 16, after V lost 3 bases and J lost 7 bases. Germline V gene sequence: CDR1 SGHNT, CDR2 YYREEE (reference sequence). CDR3 size: 17 residues. CDR3 sequence (DNA): TGTGCCAGCAGCTCGGGGGTATCCGGGACAGGGGTAGGGGAGCAGTACTTC. It yields the protein CASSSGVSGTGVGEQYF.

The chain uses TRBV29-1 and TRBJ2-7; 8 nucleotides match TRBD1. The CDR3 totals 14 residues. CDR1 and CDR2 from the germline V gene are SQVTM and ANQGSEA. The V gene end was trimmed by 4 bases and the J gene end by 1 base; junction bases not matched to a gene: 6. The CDR3 DNA reads TGCAGCGTTGGTGGACAGGGTGGGTCCTACGAGCAGTACTTC. Translating it yields CSVGGQGGSYEQYF.

For the CDR3, the DNA is TGTGCCAGTAGTATGGGCCAGAGTTTTAATGAAAAACTGTTTTTT. This codes for CASSMGQSFNEKLFF. The chain is built from TRBV19 and TRBJ1-4; D gene uncertain. Germline CDR1 reads LNHDA; CDR2 reads SQIVND (reference sequence). The CDR3 consists of 15 residues. The V end was cut by 3 bases, the J end by 4 bases, with 12 bases between.

V usage is TRBV5-6 and J usage is TRBJ1-2, with D possibly being TRBD1 (5 bases). The CDR3 has 14 amino acids. Trimming took 2 bases from V and 4 from J, leaving 12 bases between them. Germline lookup yields CDR1 SGHDT and CDR2 YYEEEE. In DNA form, the CDR3 reads TGTGCCAGCAGCTTACGGACACTCAGCTATGGCTACACCTTC. Translated, it gives CASSLRTLSYGYTF.

The V gene is TRBV27, the J gene TRBJ2-2, with TRBD1 matching over 8 bases. The junction had 4 bases not matched to a gene; V was cut back by 5 bases and J by 2 bases. CDR3 length: 15 residues. The germline V gene has CDR1 MNHEY and CDR2 SMNVEV (reference sequence). Here the CDR3 reads CASSTSGGNTGELFF. CDR3 DNA sequence: TGTGCCAGCAGTACCTCAGGGGGCAACACCGGGGAGCTGTTTTTT.

The CDR3 region has the DNA TGTGCCAGCAGCCAGCAGGGGTCCAGGGTGGCCTACGAGCAGTACTTC. It translates to CASSQQGSRVAYEQYF. V and J are TRBV7-9 and TRBJ2-7; D may be TRBD1 (6 bases). The V and J ends lost 5 bases and 2 bases respectively, with 19 bases between them. The CDR3 has 16 residues. Germline V gene sequence: CDR1 SEHNR, CDR2 FQNEAQ (reference sequence).

V and J are TRBV19 and TRBJ1-5; no firm D call. V lost 2 bases, J lost 5 bases, and 25 bases lay in between. The CDR3 has 19 residues. Germline values: CDR1 LNHDA, CDR2 SQIVND (reference sequence). CDR3 amino acids: CASSILSSRRIHGYQPQHF. As DNA, the CDR3 is TGTGCCAGTAGTATATTAAGTTCCCGGAGGATCCACGGCTATCAGCCCCAGCATTTT.

The rearrangement links TRBV4-1 to TRBJ2-5; 14 bases are shared with TRBD2. With 4 bases clipped from V and 5 bases from J, the junction kept 3 bases outside the gene matches. CDR1 is MGHRA, CDR2 YSYEKL, per germline. CDR3 length: 15 residues. The chain's CDR3 is CASSLGLAGGETQYF. CDR3 coding DNA: TGCGCCAGCAGCCTCGGACTAGCGGGAGGCGAGACCCAGTACTTC.

The genes are TRBV5-1 and TRBJ1-4; perhaps TRBD1 as D (6 bases). Germline CDR1 and CDR2: SGHRS and YFSETQ. This CDR3 spans 15 amino acids. V was trimmed by 5 bases and J by 4 bases, leaving 15 bases between them. The CDR3 here is CASRNPGDGNEKLFF. CDR3 sequence (DNA): TGCGCCAGCAGAAACCCAGGGGATGGTAATGAAAAACTGTTTTTT. The full variable domain, rest sourced from reference TRBV5-1 and TRBJ1-4, is KAGVTQTPRYLIKTRGQQVTLSCSPISGHRSVSWYQQTPGQGLQFLFEYFSETQRNKGNFPGRFSGRQFSNSRSEMNVSTLELGDSALYLCASRNPGDGNEKLFFGSGTQLSVL.

The chain uses TRBV27 and TRBJ2-7, with 12 bases that match TRBD2. CDR3 length: 15 amino acids. With V trimmed by 6 bases and J by 6 bases, 9 bases remained unmatched. The germline gives CDR1 MNHEY, CDR2 SMNVEV (reference sequence). The CDR3 spells CASRPGTSGPGEQYF. Here the CDR3 DNA reads TGTGCCAGCAGGCCGGGGACTAGCGGGCCTGGCGAGCAGTACTTC.

This sequence joins TRBV9 and TRBJ1-1; D remains ambiguous. This CDR3 is built from 16 residues. Germline loops: CDR1 SGDLS, CDR2 YYNGEE. V lost 3 bases, J lost 1 base, and 16 bases lay in between. This CDR3 is CASSAPGGQENTEAFF. CDR3 nucleotides: TGTGCCAGCAGCGCCCCGGGAGGGCAGGAGAACACTGAAGCTTTCTTT.

This chain joins TRBV30 and TRBJ1-1; D might be TRBD1 (5 bases). V was cut by 3 bases and J by 5 bases, with 13 bases left in between. The germline gives CDR1 GTSNPN, CDR2 SVGIG (reference sequence). This CDR3 is 13 amino acids long. CDR3 loop: CAWRVGRATEAFF. The CDR3 DNA sequence: TGTGCCTGGAGGGTGGGCAGGGCGACTGAAGCTTTCTTT. The full variable domain, completed using reference TRBV30 and TRBJ1-1, is SQTIHQWPATLVQPVGSPLSLECTVEGTSNPNLYWYRQAAGRGLQLLFYSVGIGQISSEVPQNLSASRPQDRQFILSSKKLLLSDSGFYLCAWRVGRATEAFFGQGTRLTVV.

V is TRBV19 and J is TRBJ1-4, with TRBD1 matching over 9 bases. Germline loops: CDR1 LNHDA, CDR2 SQIVND (reference sequence). The CDR3 totals 16 residues. With 1 base clipped from V and 7 bases from J, the junction kept 7 bases outside the gene matches. DNA of the CDR3: TGTGCCAGTAGTATAGCCCCGGGACAGGGAAGTGAAAAACTGTTTTTT. It is translated as CASSIAPGQGSEKLFF. The variable domain in full, with the rest retrieved from reference TRBV19 and TRBJ1-4, is DGGITQSPKYLFRKEGQNVTLSCEQNLNHDAMYWYRQDPGQGLRLIYYSQIVNDFQKGDIAEGYSVSREKKESFPLTVTSAQKNPTAFYLCASSIAPGQGSEKLFFGSGTQLSVL.

V usage is TRBV6-6 and J usage is TRBJ2-1, with 11 bases matching TRBD2. The J segment lost 6 bases and the V segment lost 11 bases, leaving 6 bases of the junction unmatched. This CDR3 region has 13 residues. CDR1 is MNHNY and CDR2 is SVGAGI in the germline V gene (reference sequence). CDR3 region: CAGRLAGTNEQFF. CDR3 nucleotide sequence: TGTGCCGGGAGACTAGCGGGGACCAATGAGCAGTTCTTC.

The J gene is TRBJ1-2, the V gene TRBV4-2; D unclear. In germline, CDR1 is LGHNA, CDR2 YNFKEQ. This CDR3 is 16 amino acids long. Trimming removed 0 bases at V and 0 bases at J, with 11 bases between. The CDR3 is CASSQDASLANYGYTF. Written as DNA, the CDR3 is TGTGCCAGCAGCCAAGACGCATCTTTAGCTAACTATGGCTACACCTTC.